The 19 T cell receptor beta chains below come from one sample, sequenced in a study of post-analysis software for immune sequencing data. The study's findings and limits: TRBV5-6, TRBV5-1 and TRBV20-1 were among several TRBV segments more frequent in patients than controls.

Unique molecular identifiers had been added to the TCR beta cDNA libraries. TCRdb reprocessed the PCR reads via MiXCR and lists one record per CDR3 protein. This table has hundreds of thousands of distinct CDR3 sequences, roughly 50% appearing once. What these receptors recognize is not known. The sample was blood. The receptors were gathered from a girl aged 5 to 17 with multiple sclerosis.

This clonotype was observed a handful of times. The chain employs TRBV18 and TRBJ1-2; 9 positions match TRBD1. Germline CDR1 reads KGHSH; CDR2 reads LQKENI. Unmatched junction bases numbered 6, after V lost 3 bases and J lost 4 bases. This CDR3 is 15 amino acids long. In DNA form, the CDR3 reads TGTGCCAGCTCACCCTCGGGACAGGGAAGCTATGGCTACACCTTC. It yields the protein CASSPSGQGSYGYTF.

This clonotype appeared a few times. V usage is TRBV5-1 and J usage is TRBJ2-1, with 8 positions matching TRBD2. Trimming cost V 4 bases and J 12 bases; bases outside gene matches: 21. The length of the CDR3 is 17 residues. The germline gives CDR1 SGHRS, CDR2 YFSETQ. As DNA, the CDR3 is TGCGCCAGCAGCCCTAACTTCGGTAGCGGGGTCGAAGGTAGGCAGTTCTTC. This sequence encodes CASSPNFGSGVEGRQFF.

The J gene is TRBJ2-3, the V gene TRBV29-1; TRBD1 matches at 9 bases. The V and J ends lost 6 bases and 3 bases, in that order; junction bases with no gene match: 16. Per the germline V gene, CDR1 is SQVTM and CDR2 is ANQGSEA. The CDR3 contains 17 residues. The CDR3 sequence is CSVSQGAGTEGTDTQYF. The CDR3 nucleotides are TGCAGCGTGTCACAGGGGGCTGGGACCGAGGGTACAGATACGCAGTATTTT.

V is TRBV3-1 and J is TRBJ2-1, with 15 bases aligning to TRBD2. Losses at the gene ends were 4 bases for V and 6 bases for J; bases not matched to a gene: 4. The CDR3 has 16 residues. The germline CDR1 and CDR2 sequences are LGHDT and YNNKEL (reference sequence). Here the CDR3 reads CASSPGLAGGLNEQFF. The CDR3 DNA is TGTGCCAGCAGCCCGGGACTAGCGGGAGGACTCAATGAGCAGTTCTTC.

The CDR3 DNA follows: TGCGCCAGTCGATCCGGGACGAGCACAGATACGCAGTATTTT. Translating it yields CASRSGTSTDTQYF. This chain connects TRBV5-1 to TRBJ2-3; D possibly matches TRBD1 or TRBD2 (5 bases each). Germline loops: CDR1 SGHRS, CDR2 YFSETQ. The CDR3 consists of 14 residues. V was cut by 8 bases and J by 0 bases, with 13 bases left in between. Drawing the rest from reference TRBV5-1 and TRBJ2-3, the complete variable domain is KAGVTQTPRYLIKTRGQQVTLSCSPISGHRSVSWYQQTPGQGLQFLFEYFSETQRNKGNFPGRFSGRQFSNSRSEMNVSTLELGDSALYLCASRSGTSTDTQYFGPGTRLTVL.

The chain recombines TRBV7-2 with TRBJ2-5; TRBD2 is a possible D gene (6 bases). Trimming removed 2 bases from V and 0 bases from J, with 7 bases in between. The CDR3 covers 14 residues. Germline V gene lookup returns CDR1 SGHTA and CDR2 FQGNSA. CDR3 protein: CASSLWGDQETQYF. For the CDR3, the DNA is TGTGCCAGCAGCTTATGGGGGGACCAAGAGACCCAGTACTTC.

There are a few counts of this clonotype. The chain employs TRBV5-5 and TRBJ2-7, with 9 bases lining up with TRBD2. The V gene's germline CDR1 is SGHKS and CDR2 YYEKEE (reference sequence). This CDR3 is 14 amino acids long. V gave up 3 bases and J gave up 3 bases; unmatched junction bases: 4. The CDR3 sequence is CASSSSSGVYEQYF. The DNA of the CDR3 is TGTGCCAGCAGCTCCTCTAGCGGGGTCTACGAGCAGTACTTC.

This clonotype was counted a single time. A junction end diverges from the germline sequence, so it may reflect a read error. The chain links TRBV6-1 to TRBJ1-5; D is ambiguous. This CDR3 has 13 amino acids. CDR1 and CDR2 from the germline V gene are MNHNS and SASEGT. This chain's CDR3 is CASMREGNQLQHF. Written as DNA, the CDR3 is TGTGCCAGCATGAGGGAGGGCAATCAGCTCCAGCATTTT.

This rearrangement joins TRBV13 to TRBJ2-1; 12 bases align to TRBD2. The V gene end was trimmed by 5 bases and the J gene end by 10 bases; junction bases not matched to a gene: 21. Per the germline V gene, CDR1 is PRHDT and CDR2 is FYEKMQ (reference sequence). The length of the CDR3 is 19 residues. The CDR3 protein is CASSPHRLAGAVGGDEQFF. As DNA, the CDR3 is TGTGCCAGCAGCCCCCACCGACTAGCGGGAGCCGTGGGGGGTGACGAGCAGTTCTTC.

The rearrangement uses TRBV20-1 and TRBJ2-7; 10 bases are a match to TRBD2. Near its end, the DNA agrees better with TRBJ2-5, so the J call may be wrong. Germline lookup yields CDR1 DFQATT and CDR2 SNEGSKA (reference sequence). The CDR3 is made up of 15 amino acids. CDR3 in amino acids: CSASPLAGDRETQYF. The CDR3 nucleotides are TGCAGTGCAAGTCCTCTAGCGGGAGACAGAGAGACCCAGTACTTC.

V gene TRBV4-2 combines with J gene TRBJ2-5; D unclear. Trimming shortened V by 4 bases and J by 5 bases, and 20 bases separated the two germline ends. The germline CDR1 and CDR2 sequences are LGHNA and YNFKEQ. The CDR3 extends over 16 amino acids. CDR3 in DNA: TGTGCCAGCAGCCTTATCGGTGGCGGAGCAGAGGAGACCCAGTACTTC. Its protein product is CASSLIGGGAEETQYF.

The chain joins TRBV7-7 to TRBJ2-5; D tentatively fits TRBD1 or TRBD2 (6 bases each). This CDR3 region has 15 residues. Germline assignment: CDR1 SSHAT and CDR2 FNYEAQ (reference sequence). In nucleotides, the CDR3 is TGTGCTAGCGCCCCGGGGGCCAGGGGTGAAGAGACCCAGTACTTC. It codes for CASAPGARGEETQYF. Drawing the rest from reference TRBV7-7 and TRBJ2-5, the complete variable domain is GAGVSQSPRYKVTKRGQDVTLRCDPISSHATLYWYQQALGQGPEFLTYFNYEAQPDKSGLPSDRFSAERPEGSISTLTIQRTEQRDSAMYRCASAPGARGEETQYFGPGTRLLVL.

This clonotype was observed a few times. The CDR3 spells CASRPSVTGRYQETQYF. The DNA of the CDR3 is TGTGCCAGCAGACCCTCCGTGACAGGGCGGTACCAAGAGACCCAGTACTTC. The J gene is TRBJ2-5, the V gene TRBV7-2; 7 bases align to TRBD1. The CDR3 has 17 residues. With 6 bases clipped from V and 0 bases from J, the junction kept 13 bases outside the gene matches. Germline-derived CDR1 and CDR2 are SGHTA and FQGNSA. Combining the CDR3 with reference TRBV7-2 and TRBJ2-5 gives the whole variable domain GAGVSQSPSNKVTEKGKDVELRCDPISGHTALYWYRQSLGQGLEFLIYFQGNSAPDKSGLPSDRFSAERTGGSVSTLTIQRTQQEDSAVYLCASRPSVTGRYQETQYFGPGTRLLVL.

J is TRBJ2-3 and V is TRBV5-1; the D is unclear. The CDR3 runs 14 residues. Germline CDR1 SGHRS, CDR2 YFSETQ. V was clipped by 0 bases and J by 2 bases, with 7 bases between them. Here the CDR3 reads CASSLGGVTDTQYF. The DNA of the CDR3 is TGCGCCAGCAGCTTGGGTGGGGTCACAGATACGCAGTATTTT.

This clonotype was seen a handful of times. The chain carries TRBV12-3 or TRBV12-4 and TRBJ2-7, with 11 nucleotides matching TRBD1. This CDR3 comprises 16 residues. V lost 2 bases to trimming and J lost 2 bases; unmatched junction nucleotides: 5. The CDR3 nucleotides are TGTGCCAGCAGTTTAAGTCCGGGACAGGGGGCCTACGAGCAGTACTTC. Its translation: CASSLSPGQGAYEQYF.

The chain has TRBV3-1 and TRBJ2-7; weak D call: TRBD1 (6 bases). This CDR3 has 15 residues. Germline V gene lookup returns CDR1 LGHDT and CDR2 YNNKEL (reference sequence). V shed 0 bases and J shed 4 bases, with 13 bases lying between them. DNA for the CDR3: TGTGCCAGCAGCCAAGAACCGGGACACAGTTACGAGCAGTACTTC. Translated, it gives CASSQEPGHSYEQYF.

The chain recombines TRBV20-1 with TRBJ1-6; 7 bases fit TRBD1. Germline CDR1 is DFQATT and CDR2 is SNEGSKA (reference sequence). The CDR3 has 17 amino acids. J was trimmed by 4 bases and V by 3 bases; bases with no gene match: 12. This CDR3 reads CSASGFRDRNYNSPLHF. In nucleotides, the CDR3 is TGCAGTGCTAGTGGTTTCCGGGACAGAAATTATAATTCACCCCTCCACTTT.

V is TRBV29-1 and J is TRBJ2-7; D not certain. The V and J ends lost 3 bases and 1 base respectively, with 10 bases between them. Looked up from germline, CDR1 is SQVTM and CDR2 is ANQGSEA. The CDR3 loop spans 13 amino acids. This CDR3 is CSVDATGSYEQYF. DNA for the CDR3: TGCAGCGTTGACGCCACGGGTTCCTACGAGCAGTACTTC.

The V call is TRBV7-9, the J call TRBJ2-3, with 9 bases aligning to TRBD2. Germline values: CDR1 SEHNR, CDR2 FQNEAQ (reference sequence). The CDR3 totals 17 residues. Trimming removed 3 bases from V and 5 bases from J; junction bases left unmatched: 12. The CDR3 DNA is TGTGCCAGCAGCTTGTCCCAAGGCGGGGGGGCGGGAGATACGCAGTATTTT. Amino acid sequence: CASSLSQGGGAGDTQYF. Drawing the rest from reference TRBV7-9 and TRBJ2-3, the complete variable domain is DTGVSQNPRHKITKRGQNVTFRCDPISEHNRLYWYRQTLGQGPEFLTYFQNEAQLEKSRLLSDRFSAERPKGSFSTLEIQRTEQGDSAMYLCASSLSQGGGAGDTQYFGPGTRLTVL.